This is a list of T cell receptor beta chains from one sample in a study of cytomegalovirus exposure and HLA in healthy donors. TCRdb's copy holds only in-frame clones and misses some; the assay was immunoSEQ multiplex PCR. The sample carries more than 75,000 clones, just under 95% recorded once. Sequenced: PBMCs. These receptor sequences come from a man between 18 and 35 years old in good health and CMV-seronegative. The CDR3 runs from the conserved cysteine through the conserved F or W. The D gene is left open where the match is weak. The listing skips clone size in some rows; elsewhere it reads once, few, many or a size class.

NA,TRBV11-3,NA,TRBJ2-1,TGTGCCTGGCTTGGGGGGGGCCTGGGTCATGAGCAGTTCTTC,CAWLGGGLGHEQFF
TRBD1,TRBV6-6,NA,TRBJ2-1,TGTGCCAGCAGTTACCTACAGGGGGCTATTCATAATGAGCAGTTCTTC,CASSYLQGAIHNEQFF
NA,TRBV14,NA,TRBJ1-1,TGTGCCAGCAGCCAGATCAGGGTCGGGTCTCCCACTGAAGCTTTCTTT,CASSQIRVGSPTEAFF
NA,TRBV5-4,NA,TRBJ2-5,TGTGCCAGCAGCGTCTACGGGCAAGAGACCCAGTACTTC,CASSVYGQETQYF
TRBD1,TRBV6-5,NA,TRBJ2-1,TGTGCCAGCAATACAGGGGGCGCAGGCTACAATGAGCAGTTCTTC,CASNTGGAGYNEQFF
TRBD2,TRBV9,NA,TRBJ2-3,TGTGCCAGCAGCGTAGGTGGCGGGAGGCCCACAGATACGCAGTATTTT,CASSVGGGRPTDTQYF
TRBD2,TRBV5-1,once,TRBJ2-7,TGCGCCAGCAGCTTTCGGCTAGCGGGAGGGGAGCAGTACTTC,CASSFRLAGGEQYF
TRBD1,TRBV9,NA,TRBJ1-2,TGTGCCAGCAGCGCCCGGACAGGGGGTTATGGCTACACCTTC,CASSARTGGYGYTF
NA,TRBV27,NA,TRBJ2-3,TGTGCCAGCAGTCCCGGGACTAACATGGGGGCTGAGTGTTTT,CASSPGTNMGAECF
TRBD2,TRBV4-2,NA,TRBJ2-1,TGTGCCAGCAGCCACACGCTAGCGGGATCTTTAAATGAGCAGTTCTTC,CASSHTLAGSLNEQFF
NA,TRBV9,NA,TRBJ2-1,TGTGCCAGCAGCGCAGGCGGGGACTACAATGAGCAGTTCTTC,CASSAGGDYNEQFF
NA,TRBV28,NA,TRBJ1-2,TGTGCCAGCGGACAGACATATGGCTACACCTTC,CASGQTYGYTF
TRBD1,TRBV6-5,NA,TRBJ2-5,TGTGCCAGCGGAAAGACAGGGGCCCAAGAGACCCAGTACTTC,CASGKTGAQETQYF
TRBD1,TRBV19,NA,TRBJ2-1,TGTGCCAGTAGTAAACCCGGACAGGGCGGTGAGCAGTTCTTC,CASSKPGQGGEQFF
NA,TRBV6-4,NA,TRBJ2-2,TGTGCCAGCAGTAGGGGGTCGGACACCGGGGAGCTGTTTTTT,CASSRGSDTGELFF
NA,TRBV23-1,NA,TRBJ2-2,TGCGCCAGCAGTCAATCCCACAGGGTGGATGCCGGGGAGCTGTTTTTT,CASSQSHRVDAGELFF
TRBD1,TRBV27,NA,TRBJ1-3,TGTGCCAGCAGATCAGGGGGCTCTGGAAACACCATATATTTT,CASRSGGSGNTIYF
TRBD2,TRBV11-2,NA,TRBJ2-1,TGTGCCAGCAGCTTAGTGGCTAGCGGGAGGGCTTACAATGAGCAGTTCTTC,CASSLVASGRAYNEQFF
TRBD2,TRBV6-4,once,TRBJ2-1,TGTGCCAGCAGTGATAGCGGGGGATTGGATGAGCAGTTCTTC,CASSDSGGLDEQFF
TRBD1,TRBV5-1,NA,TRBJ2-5,TGCGCCAGCAGCCTTTGGGACAGGGGGCGAGAAGAGACCCAGTACTTC,CASSLWDRGREETQYF
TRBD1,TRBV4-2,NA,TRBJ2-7,TGTGCCAGCAGCCAAGGGACAGGGGGCTCCTACGAGCAGTACTTC,CASSQGTGGSYEQYF
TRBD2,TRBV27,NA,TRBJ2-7,TGTGCCAGCAGTAACCTAGCGGGAGGAAGGCTATACGAGCAGTACTTC,CASSNLAGGRLYEQYF
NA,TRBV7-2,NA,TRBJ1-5,TGTGCCAGCAGCTTTTCGGGGGGCACCAATCAGCCCCAGCATTTT,CASSFSGGTNQPQHF
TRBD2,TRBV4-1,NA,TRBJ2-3,TGCGCCAGCAGTGTAGCGGGGGCCCGCACAGATACGCAGTATTTT,CASSVAGARTDTQYF
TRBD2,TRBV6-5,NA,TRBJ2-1,TGTGCCAGCAGTCGCACTGGACTAGCGGGCTGGGTGCAGTTCTTC,CASSRTGLAGWVQFF
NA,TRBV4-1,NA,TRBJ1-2,TGCGCCAGCAGCCAAGAAGCGGGGGTGGATGGCTACACCTTC,CASSQEAGVDGYTF
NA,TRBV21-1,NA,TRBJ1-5,TGTGCCAGCAGCAACCACAGGGGCCAGGGCGGCAATCAGCCCCAGCATTTT,CASSNHRGQGGNQPQHF
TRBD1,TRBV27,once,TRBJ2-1,TGTGCCAGCAGTCTTCCGGGACAGGGGGGAAATGAGCAGTTCTTC,CASSLPGQGGNEQFF